This record looks at one TCR beta chain sequence and its context. This entry belongs to a study of control samples from healthy donors and cancer patients. Deletions cut 5 bases from V and 0 bases from J, with 12 bases between. Germline V gene lookup returns CDR1 SGHTA and CDR2 FQGNSA. The CDR3 loop spans 15 amino acids. The table came from immunoSEQ multiplex PCR; TCRdb's copy has only in-frame clones and leaves some out. The data show 100,000 to 150,000 clones, roughly nine tenths seen once. The receptor comes from a man aged 18-30 years in good health. Sequencing used blood. The J gene is TRBJ2-3, the V gene TRBV7-2, with D perhaps TRBD1 (6 bases). The CDR3, as DNA: TGTGCCAGCAGCACCGACAGGCATAGCACAGATACGCAGTATTTT. Protein sequence: CASSTDRHSTDTQYF.